Listed below are T cell receptor beta chains from one sample, sequenced in a study of cytomegalovirus exposure and HLA in healthy donors. Using immunoSEQ multiplex PCR, the repertoire was profiled, and TCRdb retains in-frame clones only, with some absent. The sample shows hundreds of thousands of clones, about 90% of them seen only once. Sequencing was performed on PBMCs. All receptors derive from a woman aged 18-30 years in good health and CMV-seronegative. Both conserved end residues are part of each CDR3. The D gene is left open where the match is weak. Only part of the rows carry a size: once, few, many, or a class if the clone is expanded.

J	V	D	size	CDR3	DNA
TRBJ1-2	TRBV11-2	TRBD1	NA	CASSLAGTAFLFGYTF	TGTGCCAGCAGCTTGGCCGGGACAGCCTTTCTGTTCGGCTACACCTTC
TRBJ1-5	TRBV19	NA	NA	CASRLYSNQPQHF	TGTGCCAGTAGACTTTATAGCAATCAGCCCCAGCATTTT
TRBJ2-3	TRBV2	NA	NA	CASTEGEASTDTQYF	TGTGCCAGCACAGAAGGGGAGGCTAGCACAGATACGCAGTATTTT
TRBJ1-5	TRBV6-1	NA	NA	CASSYRPGNQPQHF	TGTGCCAGCAGCTACCGACCAGGGAATCAGCCCCAGCATTTT
TRBJ2-5	TRBV5-6	NA	NA	CASSYPSGQETQYF	TGTGCCAGCAGCTACCCCTCGGGGCAAGAGACCCAGTACTTC
TRBJ2-1	TRBV30	NA	NA	CAWDTGSSYNEQFF	TGTGCCTGGGACACAGGGAGCTCCTACAATGAGCAGTTCTTC
TRBJ1-4	TRBV19	TRBD1	NA	CASSTGTGGTTNEKLFF	TGTGCCAGTAGTACCGGGACAGGGGGCACGACGAATGAAAAACTGTTTTTT
TRBJ2-5	TRBV25-1	TRBD2	NA	CASSEWTSGGVETQYF	TGTGCCAGCAGTGAATGGACTAGCGGGGGGGTTGAGACCCAGTACTTC
TRBJ2-5	TRBV29-1	TRBD1	NA	CSVEDLALVSGRDRGGGETQYF	TGCAGCGTTGAAGATCTCGCATTAGTGTCGGGCCGGGACAGGGGAGGAGGGGAGACCCAGTACTTC
TRBJ2-1	TRBV7-5	NA	NA	CARSGDGTSDEQFF	TGTGCCAGAAGCGGAGACGGGACTAGCGATGAGCAGTTCTTC
TRBJ1-1	TRBV18	TRBD1	NA	CASSPPPGQGASEAFF	TGTGCCAGCTCACCCCCTCCGGGACAGGGGGCAAGTGAAGCTTTCTTT
TRBJ2-7	TRBV30	TRBD2	NA	CAWRWSGAYEQYF	TGTGCCTGGAGGTGGAGCGGGGCCTACGAGCAGTACTTC
TRBJ2-2	TRBV18	NA	NA	CASSPIPGSGTGELFF	TGTGCCAGCTCACCAATACCCGGGAGTGGCACCGGGGAGCTGTTTTTT
TRBJ1-2	TRBV27	NA	NA	CASSLRTNYGYTF	TGTGCCAGCAGCCTCAGAACTAACTATGGCTACACCTTC
TRBJ2-7	TRBV27	NA	NA	CASSYSLVAVGSYEQYF	TGTGCCAGCAGTTATAGCCTTGTGGCCGTCGGCTCCTACGAGCAGTACTTC
TRBJ2-5	TRBV18	TRBD2	NA	CASSPRTSGSSRETQYF	TGTGCCAGCTCACCCAGGACTAGCGGGTCTAGCAGGGAGACCCAGTACTTC
TRBJ2-1	TRBV12-5	NA	NA	CASGFNSEQFF	TGTGCTAGTGGTTTTAATAGTGAGCAGTTCTTC
TRBJ2-7	TRBV18	TRBD1	NA	CASSTTGTGIYEQYF	TGTGCCAGCTCAACAACCGGGACAGGGATCTACGAGCAGTACTTC
TRBJ2-7	TRBV4-1	NA	NA	CASSQDWPGGTYEQYF	TGCGCCAGCAGCCAAGATTGGCCGGGGGGCACCTACGAGCAGTACTTC
TRBJ2-7	TRBV11-2	TRBD2	few	CASSSHSGDTPYEQYF	TGTGCCAGCAGCTCTCACAGCGGGGATACCCCCTACGAGCAGTACTTC
TRBJ1-1	TRBV19	NA	NA	CASSTTTGTEAFF	TGTGCCAGTAGTACCACGACCGGGACTGAAGCTTTCTTT
TRBJ1-1	TRBV15	TRBD1	NA	CATREWTGSAEAFF	TGTGCCACCAGGGAATGGACAGGGAGTGCTGAAGCTTTCTTT
TRBJ1-1	TRBV7-9	NA	NA	CASSLVGAGGTEAFF	TGTGCCAGCAGCTTGGTTGGGGCCGGGGGCACTGAAGCTTTCTTT
TRBJ1-2	TRBV4-2	NA	once	CASSQENAPTANYGYTF	TGTGCCAGCAGCCAAGAGAATGCTCCGACAGCGAACTATGGCTACACCTTC
TRBJ2-2	TRBV7-3	NA	NA	CASRQDWAGELFF	TGTGCCAGCAGGCAAGACTGGGCCGGGGAGCTGTTTTTT